These 3 T cell receptor beta chains were all obtained from the same sample, sequenced in a study of blood T cell repertoires in COVID-19. The data were produced by immunoSEQ multiplex PCR, yet TCRdb's version contains in-frame clones alone and is incomplete. Of some 41,000 clones listed, about 89% are singletons. The sequencing input was peripheral blood. The source is a woman in her twenties or thirties in a cohort sampled during active COVID-19.

The count of this clone is one. The gene calls are TRBV5-6 and TRBJ2-5, with D possibly matching TRBD2 (5 bases). Trimming pared 6 bases from V and 0 bases from J, leaving 9 bases between. The CDR3 contains 13 residues. The germline CDR1 and CDR2 sequences are SGHDT and YYEEEE. CDR3 loop: CASKAVYQETQYF. The CDR3 DNA reads TGTGCCAGCAAAGCGGTCTACCAAGAGACCCAGTACTTC.

This clone was seen a single time. The rearrangement joins TRBV5-5 to TRBJ2-3, with 7 bases matching TRBD2. CDR1 and CDR2 from the germline V gene are SGHKS and YYEKEE (reference sequence). CDR3 size: 16 residues. The V segment lost 4 bases and the J segment 0 bases; nucleotides outside the gene matches: 8. The CDR3 reads CASSLSAGTSTDTQYF. The CDR3 DNA follows: TGTGCCAGCAGCCTATCAGCGGGAACAAGCACAGATACGCAGTATTTT.

This clone was picked up a small number of times. The V and J genes are TRBV28 and TRBJ1-1; D not resolved. This CDR3 region has 11 residues. Germline loops: CDR1 MDHEN, CDR2 SYDVKM. Between the trimmed V and J ends, which lost 7 bases and 2 bases, there was a span of 5 bases. CDR3 sequence reads: CASTLNTEAFF. The CDR3 coding sequence is TGTGCCAGCACTCTTAACACTGAAGCTTTCTTT.